The clone carrying this TCR beta chain came up a few times. V gave up 3 bases and J gave up 6 bases, with 8 bases separating them. The germline CDR1 and CDR2 sequences are SGHTA and FQGTGA. The CDR3 is 13 residues long. The data belong to a study of early T cells in non-severe SARS-CoV-2 infection. Unique molecular identifiers (one per individual cDNA molecule) were attached. TCRdb reprocessed the 5' RACE reads via MiXCR and lists one record per CDR3 protein. Of tens of thousands of distinct CDR3 sequences in the sample, roughly a tenth are singletons; the top ten hold more than 6.5%. J is TRBJ2-2 and V is TRBV7-3; D possibly corresponds to TRBD2 (5 bases). The clonotype originates from an adult who was a healthcare worker with PCR-confirmed SARS-CoV-2 infection or an uninfected control (not recorded which). The sequencing sample was made of whole blood. This chain's CDR3 is CASSFGGSGELFF. DNA of the CDR3: TGTGCCAGCAGCTTCGGCGGGTCCGGGGAGCTGTTTTTT.